This note documents a single T cell receptor (beta chain) sequence. What it binds is unknown. This sample was included in a study of OX40 agonist ivuxolimab in advanced cancers. The overall study: Patients were under 90% male with ages roughly 20 to 80, mean roughly 55. Notes on the study in general: Both CD4+ and CD8+ T cell populations in blood had undergone clonal expansion by week 6 at 0.1 to 3.0 mg/kg. The study did not work out the antigen specificity of the expanded peripheral T cells. Clonal expansion in partial responders at 0.1-3.0 mg/kg ranked among the lowest.

This CDR3 spans 14 amino acids. Trimming took off 4 bases at V and 5 bases at J, with 14 bases between the two ends. Germline V lookup: CDR1 LNHNV, CDR2 YYDKDF (reference sequence). Profiled with immunoSEQ multiplex PCR; TCRdb holds only in-frame clones, not every one. The table records 7,500 to 10,000 clones, approximately 71% of them present only once. This rearrangement joins TRBV15 to TRBJ2-5, with D maybe TRBD1 (6 bases). Sequenced material: CD4+ or CD8+ T cells sorted from blood, taken in a trial of the OX40 agonist ivuxolimab. The receptor's source is an adult with an advanced solid tumor such as melanoma, head and neck, liver or kidney cancer. In nucleotides, the CDR3 is TGTGCCACCAGCACATCAGGGGATCAGGAGACCCAGTACTTC. This encodes CATSTSGDQETQYF.